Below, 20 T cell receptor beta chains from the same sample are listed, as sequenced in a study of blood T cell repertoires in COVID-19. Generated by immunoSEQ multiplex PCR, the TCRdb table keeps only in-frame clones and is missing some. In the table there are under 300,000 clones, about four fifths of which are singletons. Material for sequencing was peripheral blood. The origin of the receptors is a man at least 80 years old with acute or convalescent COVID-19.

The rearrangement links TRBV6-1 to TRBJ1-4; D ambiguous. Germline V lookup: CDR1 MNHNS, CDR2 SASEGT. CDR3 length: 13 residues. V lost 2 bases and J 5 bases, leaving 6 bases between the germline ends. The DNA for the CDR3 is TGTGCCAGCAGTGAATTCCGGAATGAAAAACTGTTTTTT. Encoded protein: CASSEFRNEKLFF.

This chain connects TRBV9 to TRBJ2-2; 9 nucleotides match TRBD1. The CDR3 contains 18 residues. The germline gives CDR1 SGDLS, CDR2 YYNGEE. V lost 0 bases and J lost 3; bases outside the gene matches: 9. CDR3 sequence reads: CASSVELQGAGHTGELFF. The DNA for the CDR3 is TGTGCCAGCAGCGTAGAGCTACAGGGGGCTGGTCACACCGGGGAGCTGTTTTTT.

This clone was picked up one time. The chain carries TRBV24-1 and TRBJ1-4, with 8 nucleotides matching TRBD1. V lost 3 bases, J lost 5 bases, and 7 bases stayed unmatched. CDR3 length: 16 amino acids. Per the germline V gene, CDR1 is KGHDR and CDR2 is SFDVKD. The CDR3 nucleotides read TGTGCCACCAGTGATGCGACAGGGGATTCCAATGAAAAACTGTTTTTT. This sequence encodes CATSDATGDSNEKLFF.

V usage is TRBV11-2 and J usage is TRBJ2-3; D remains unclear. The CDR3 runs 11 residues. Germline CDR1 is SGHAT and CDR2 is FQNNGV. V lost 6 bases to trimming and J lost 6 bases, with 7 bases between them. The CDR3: CASSGVDTQYF. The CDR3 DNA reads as TGTGCCAGCAGTGGAGTCGATACGCAGTATTTT.

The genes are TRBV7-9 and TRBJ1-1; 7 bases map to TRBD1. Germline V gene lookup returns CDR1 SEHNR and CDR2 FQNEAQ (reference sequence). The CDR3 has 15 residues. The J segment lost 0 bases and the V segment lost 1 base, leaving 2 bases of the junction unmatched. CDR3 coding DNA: TGTGCCAGCAGCTTAGAGGGACAGCTGAACACTGAAGCTTTCTTT. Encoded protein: CASSLEGQLNTEAFF.

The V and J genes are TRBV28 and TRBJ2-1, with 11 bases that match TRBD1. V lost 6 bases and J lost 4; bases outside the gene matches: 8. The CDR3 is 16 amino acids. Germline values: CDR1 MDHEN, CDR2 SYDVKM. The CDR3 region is CASSHRTGGMYNEQFF. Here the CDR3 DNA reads TGTGCCAGCAGCCACCGGACAGGGGGCATGTACAATGAGCAGTTCTTC.

For the CDR3, the DNA is TGTGCCAGCGAGATAGGGGGAAAAGGCGAGCAGTACTTC. It specifies CASEIGGKGEQYF. The chain combines TRBV2 with TRBJ2-7, with D possibly TRBD1 on 6 matching bases. Germline V gene data show CDR1 as SNHLY and CDR2 as FYNNEI. This CDR3 is 13 amino acids long. V lost 8 bases and J 6 bases, leaving 17 bases between the germline ends. Full variable domain (outside the CDR3, taken from reference TRBV2 and TRBJ2-7): EPEVTQTPSHQVTQMGQEVILRCVPISNHLYFYWYRQILGQKVEFLVSFYNNEISEKSEIFDDQFSVERPDGSNFTLKIRSTKLEDSAMYFCASEIGGKGEQYFGPGTRLTVT.

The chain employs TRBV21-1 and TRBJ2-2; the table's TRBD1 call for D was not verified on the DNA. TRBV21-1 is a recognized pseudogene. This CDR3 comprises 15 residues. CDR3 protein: CAGGTAYSNTGELFF. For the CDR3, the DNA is TGTGCCGGGGGGACAGCCTATTCGAACACCGGGGAGCTGTTTTTT.

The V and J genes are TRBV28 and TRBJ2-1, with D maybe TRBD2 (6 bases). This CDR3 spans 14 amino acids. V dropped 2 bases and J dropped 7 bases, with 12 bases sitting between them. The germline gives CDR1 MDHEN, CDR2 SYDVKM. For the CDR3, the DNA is TGTGCCAGCAGTTTAATTCTAGCGAGGAATGAGCAGTTCTTC. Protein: CASSLILARNEQFF.

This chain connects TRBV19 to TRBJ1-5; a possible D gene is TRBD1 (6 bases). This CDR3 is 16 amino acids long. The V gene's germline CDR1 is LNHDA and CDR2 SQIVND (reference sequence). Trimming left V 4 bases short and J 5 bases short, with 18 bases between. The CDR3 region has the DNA TGTGCCAGTAGTAGCCCTCGGGGCAGGGGTGATCAGCCCCAGCATTTT. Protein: CASSSPRGRGDQPQHF.

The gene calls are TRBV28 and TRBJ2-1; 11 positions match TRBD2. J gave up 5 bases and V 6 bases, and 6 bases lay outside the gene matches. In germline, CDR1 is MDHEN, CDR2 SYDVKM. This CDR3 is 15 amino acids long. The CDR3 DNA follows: TGTGCCAGCAGCCGACTAGCGGGAATCAACAATGAGCAGTTCTTC. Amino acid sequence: CASSRLAGINNEQFF.

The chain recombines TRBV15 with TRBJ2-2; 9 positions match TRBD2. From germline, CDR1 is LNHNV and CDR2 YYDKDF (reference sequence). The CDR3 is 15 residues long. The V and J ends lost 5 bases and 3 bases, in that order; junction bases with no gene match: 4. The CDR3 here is CATSDGLAYTGELFF. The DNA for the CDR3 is TGTGCCACCAGCGACGGACTAGCGTACACCGGGGAGCTGTTTTTT.

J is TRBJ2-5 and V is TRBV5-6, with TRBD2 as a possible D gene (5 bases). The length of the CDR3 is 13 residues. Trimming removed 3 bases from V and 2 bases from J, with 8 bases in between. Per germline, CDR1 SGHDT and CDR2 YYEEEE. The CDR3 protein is CASSSGIQETQYF. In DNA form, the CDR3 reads TGTGCCAGCAGCTCCGGGATTCAAGAGACCCAGTACTTC. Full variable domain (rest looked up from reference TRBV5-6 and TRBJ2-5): DAGVTQSPTHLIKTRGQQVTLRCSPKSGHDTVSWYQQALGQGPQFIFQYYEEEERQRGNFPDRFSGHQFPNYSSELNVNALLLGDSALYLCASSSGIQETQYFGPGTRLLVL.

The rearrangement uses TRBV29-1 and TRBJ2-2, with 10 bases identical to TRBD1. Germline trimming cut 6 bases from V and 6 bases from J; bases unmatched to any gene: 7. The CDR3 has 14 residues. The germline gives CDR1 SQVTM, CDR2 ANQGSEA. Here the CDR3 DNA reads TGCAGCGTCCTGCCGGGACAGGGGTCCGGGGAGCTGTTTTTT. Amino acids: CSVLPGQGSGELFF.

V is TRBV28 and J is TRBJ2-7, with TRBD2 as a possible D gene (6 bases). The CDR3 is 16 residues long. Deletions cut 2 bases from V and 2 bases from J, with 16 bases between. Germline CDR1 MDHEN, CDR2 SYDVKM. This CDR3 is CASSLIGPRRAYEQYF. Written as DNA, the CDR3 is TGTGCCAGCAGTTTAATTGGACCCCGGAGGGCCTACGAGCAGTACTTC.

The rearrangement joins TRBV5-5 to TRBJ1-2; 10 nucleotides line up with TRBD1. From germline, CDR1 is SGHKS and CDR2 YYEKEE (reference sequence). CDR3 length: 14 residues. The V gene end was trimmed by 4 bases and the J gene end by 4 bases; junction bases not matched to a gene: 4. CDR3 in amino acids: CASSQDRGPYGYTF. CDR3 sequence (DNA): TGTGCCAGCAGCCAAGACAGGGGGCCCTATGGCTACACCTTC.

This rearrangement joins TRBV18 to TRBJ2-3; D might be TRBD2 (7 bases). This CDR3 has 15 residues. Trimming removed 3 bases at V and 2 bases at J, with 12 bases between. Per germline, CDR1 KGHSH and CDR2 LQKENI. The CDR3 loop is CASSPGGRITDTQYF. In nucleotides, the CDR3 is TGTGCCAGCTCACCCGGGGGGCGCATCACAGATACGCAGTATTTT.

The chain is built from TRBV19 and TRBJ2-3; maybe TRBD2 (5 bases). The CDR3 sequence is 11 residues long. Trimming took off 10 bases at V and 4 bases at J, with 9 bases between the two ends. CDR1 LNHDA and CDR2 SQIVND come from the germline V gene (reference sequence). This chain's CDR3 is CATGNPDTQYF. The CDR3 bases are TGTGCCACGGGGAATCCAGATACGCAGTATTTT.

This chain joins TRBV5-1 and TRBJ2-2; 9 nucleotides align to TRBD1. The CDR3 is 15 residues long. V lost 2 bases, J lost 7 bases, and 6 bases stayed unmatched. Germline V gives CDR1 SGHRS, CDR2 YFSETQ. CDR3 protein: CASSFSGQGNGELFF. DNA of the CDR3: TGCGCCAGCAGCTTTTCCGGACAGGGGAACGGGGAGCTGTTTTTT.

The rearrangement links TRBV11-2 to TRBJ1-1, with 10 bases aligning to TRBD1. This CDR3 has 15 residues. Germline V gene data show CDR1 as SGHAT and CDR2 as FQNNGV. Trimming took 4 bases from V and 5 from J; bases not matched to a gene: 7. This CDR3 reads CASSSTGGGGTEAFF. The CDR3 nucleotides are TGTGCCAGCAGCTCGACAGGGGGCGGAGGAACTGAAGCTTTCTTT.